What follows describes a single T cell receptor beta chain. Its antigen remains unidentified. The data originate from a study of identical twins. TCRdb ran MiXCR on the 5' RACE reads and lists one entry per CDR3 protein. Of 460,000 or so distinct CDR3 sequences listed, over 12% are singletons. The CDR3 length is 14 residues. V was clipped by 6 bases and J by 3 bases, with 14 bases between them. Germline values: CDR1 ENHRY, CDR2 SYGVKD. General observations from the study: Beta clonotypes that were abundant in cord blood contained fewer insertions, a pattern absent from memory repertoires.

This sample also appeared in a second study, on yellow fever vaccine responses in identical twins.

The sequence was collected from a woman aged 18-35 years in good health. Sequencing was carried out using CD4+ T cells sorted from blood. The chain links TRBV10-3 to TRBJ1-1; D perhaps matches TRBD1 (6 bases). The CDR3 region is CAIRQGLRDTEAFF. The CDR3 DNA follows: TGTGCCATCAGACAGGGTTTGAGGGACACTGAAGCTTTCTTT.